Shown below are 9 T cell receptor beta chains from a single sample sequenced in a study of blood T cell repertoires in COVID-19. Clones were sequenced by immunoSEQ multiplex PCR, and TCRdb holds only the in-frame ones, with some missing. Of about 170,000 clones detected, 70% to 90% appear once; the ten largest clones hold 2% to 3%. Sequenced: peripheral blood. These receptors all stem from a woman of 80 years or more with COVID-19, enrolled during active disease.

The chain carries TRBV5-5 and TRBJ2-2; TRBD2 might be the D (6 bases). Germline V CDR1 and CDR2: SGHKS, YYEKEE (reference sequence). V gave up 2 bases and J gave up 4 bases, with 12 bases separating them. This CDR3 is 15 amino acids long. In DNA form, the CDR3 reads TGTGCCAGCAGCTTCGTGGGGGGTCGCACCGGGGAGCTGTTTTTT. Its protein is CASSFVGGRTGELFF.

The chain employs TRBV9 and TRBJ1-1; TRBD1 is a possible D gene (5 bases). Germline assignment: CDR1 SGDLS and CDR2 YYNGEE. The CDR3 spans 15 residues. Trimming took 1 base from V and 0 from J, leaving 10 bases between them. The CDR3 DNA is TGTGCCAGCAGCGTAACAGGCCTCATGAACACTGAAGCTTTCTTT. It yields the protein CASSVTGLMNTEAFF.

The chain has TRBV29-1 and TRBJ2-5; 8 bases agree with TRBD1. The V and J ends lost 6 bases and 1 base, in that order; junction bases with no gene match: 7. Germline V CDR1 and CDR2: SQVTM, ANQGSEA. This CDR3 is built from 14 residues. The CDR3 loop reads CSVLPTGVQETQYF. CDR3 sequence (DNA): TGCAGCGTCCTACCGACAGGGGTCCAAGAGACCCAGTACTTC.

This clone occurred once. J is TRBJ1-2 and V is TRBV2; D call uncertain. The V end lost 3 bases, the J end lost 3 bases, and 8 bases lay between the germline ends. The CDR3 length is 13 residues. Per germline, CDR1 SNHLY and CDR2 FYNNEI. DNA of the CDR3: TGTGCCAGCAGTGACCCCAGTTACTATGGCTACACCTTC. Protein: CASSDPSYYGYTF.

The DNA of the CDR3 is TGTGCCAGCAGCCAAGATGAGGGGGCTGGTGGCTACACCTTC. Protein sequence: CASSQDEGAGGYTF. The V call is TRBV3-1 (or the pseudogene TRBV3-2), the J call TRBJ1-2, with 7 positions matching TRBD1. CDR1 and CDR2 (germline): LGHDT, YNNKEL (reference sequence). The CDR3 extends over 14 amino acids. V trimming: 0 bases; J trimming: 7 bases; junction bases outside the gene matches: 5.

The chain links TRBV6-5 to TRBJ2-5; 7 positions agree with TRBD1. Looked up from germline, CDR1 is MNHEY and CDR2 is SVGAGI. This CDR3 spans 16 amino acids. Germline trimming cut 3 bases from V and 5 bases from J; bases unmatched to any gene: 12. The CDR3 nucleotides are TGTGCCAGCAGTTATAATCTCAGGGGGACACGGGAGACCCAGTACTTC. Protein: CASSYNLRGTRETQYF.

In the case of this clone: At one of its ends the junction is not consistent with the germline gene, which may arise from a read error. This sequence joins TRBV27 and TRBJ2-1, with TRBD2 matching over 10 bases. There are 11 residues in the CDR3. The germline V gene encodes CDR1 MNHEY and CDR2 SMNVEV (reference sequence). CDR3 loop: CASGDLAGVIF. CDR3 DNA sequence: TGTGCCAGCGGGGATCTAGCGGGAGTAATCTTC.

CDR3: CASSLLAAGIQETQYF. CDR3 nucleotide sequence: TGTGCCAGCAGCTTGTTAGCGGCCGGGATACAAGAGACCCAGTACTTC. The chain uses TRBV7-2 and TRBJ2-5; possibly TRBD2 for D (6 bases). The CDR3 length is 16 residues. The germline V gene has CDR1 SGHTA and CDR2 FQGNSA. Trimming stripped 3 bases from V and 2 bases from J, with 16 bases between.

The chain couples TRBV19 to TRBJ2-3; D gene unclear. V was trimmed by 3 bases and J by 1 base, leaving 8 bases between them. Germline CDR1 reads LNHDA; CDR2 reads SQIVND (reference sequence). The CDR3 spans 14 residues. The CDR3 coding sequence is TGTGCCAGTAGTATGTCGCTACGCACAGATACGCAGTATTTT. Its translation: CASSMSLRTDTQYF.